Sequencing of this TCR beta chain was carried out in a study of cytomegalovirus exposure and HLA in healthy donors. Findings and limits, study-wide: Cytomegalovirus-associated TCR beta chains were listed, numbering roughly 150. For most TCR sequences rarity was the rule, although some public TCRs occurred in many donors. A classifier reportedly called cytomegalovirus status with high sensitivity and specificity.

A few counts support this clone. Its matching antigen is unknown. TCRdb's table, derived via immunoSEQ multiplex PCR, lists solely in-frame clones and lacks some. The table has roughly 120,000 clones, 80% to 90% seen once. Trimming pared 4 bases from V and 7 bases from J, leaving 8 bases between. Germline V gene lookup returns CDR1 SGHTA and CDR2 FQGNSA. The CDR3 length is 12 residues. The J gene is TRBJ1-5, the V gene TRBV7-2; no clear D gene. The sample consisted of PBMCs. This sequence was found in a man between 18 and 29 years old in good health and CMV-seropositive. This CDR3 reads CASSSTGQPQHF. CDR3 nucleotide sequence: TGTGCCAGCAGCTCGACTGGGCAGCCCCAGCATTTT.